These T cell receptor beta chains were read from a single sample in a study of blood T cell repertoires in COVID-19. Clones were read by immunoSEQ multiplex PCR, and TCRdb kept only the in-frame ones, dropping some. Of 160,000 or so clones in the sample, roughly nine tenths were seen once. The source material was PBMCs or T cells enriched from blood (not recorded which). These receptors all come from a human donor with acute COVID-19. The donor label of this sample is uncertain. Both conserved end residues are part of each CDR3. The order of the fields is D gene, V gene, J gene, clone size, CDR3 DNA, CDR3 protein. A D gene is named only where the DNA matches it firmly. Size values are once, few and many counts, or a class for expanded clones, and some rows have none.

>NA|TRBV5-1|TRBJ2-1|NA
TGCGCCAGCTCAAGACTGACTCCTAATGAGCAGTTCTTC
CASSRLTPNEQFF
>NA|TRBV7-9|TRBJ2-6|NA
TGTGCCAGCAGCTTATCCGGGGGGCCTAGTGGGGCCAACGTCCTGACTTTC
CASSLSGGPSGANVLTF
>TRBD2|TRBV6-2/TRBV6-3|TRBJ2-3|NA
TGTGCCAGCAGTTACTCGAATCCTAGCGGGGGCCGCACAGATACGCAGTATTTT
CASSYSNPSGGRTDTQYF
>TRBD2|TRBV6-5|TRBJ2-1|once
TGTGCCAGCAGTTTCCGAGCGGGGGGCCATGACAATGAGCAGTTCTTC
CASSFRAGGHDNEQFF
>TRBD1|TRBV29-1|TRBJ1-2|NA
TGCAGCGTACGACAGGGGGCCGGGGGCTACACCTTC
CSVRQGAGGYTF
>NA|TRBV4-1|TRBJ2-2|NA
TGCGCCAGCAGCCTCCGTAGCGTGAGGACCGGGGAGCTGTTTTTT
CASSLRSVRTGELFF
>NA|TRBV19|TRBJ2-3|NA
TGTGCCAGTAGTATGGGTCTTACAAGGGGTTCTAGCACAGATACGCAGTATTTT
CASSMGLTRGSSTDTQYF
>NA|TRBV6-5|TRBJ1-4|NA
TGTGCCAGCAGTTACCTAGGAGAGGGGGATGAAAAACTGTTTTTT
CASSYLGEGDEKLFF
>NA|TRBV19|TRBJ1-4|few
TGTGCCAGTAGTATTTCGGACAGCCAGAATGAAAAACTGTTTTTT
CASSISDSQNEKLFF
>NA|TRBV7-6|TRBJ2-2|NA
TGTGCCAGCAGCTTATTCGGTCCCGGTACGAACACCGGGGAGCTGTTTTTT
CASSLFGPGTNTGELFF
>TRBD1|TRBV27|TRBJ1-5|NA
TGTGCCAGCAGTTTCAGGGGGCTCGGTCAGCCCCAGCATTTT
CASSFRGLGQPQHF
>TRBD1|TRBV6-4|TRBJ2-6|NA
TGTGCCAGCAGTGAAGGGGGACAGTCCTTCTCTGGGGCCAACGTCCTGACTTTC
CASSEGGQSFSGANVLTF
>NA|TRBV27|TRBJ2-7|NA
TGTGCCAGCAGTTTGAGGGTAACCTACGAGCAGTACTTC
CASSLRVTYEQYF
>NA|TRBV5-4|TRBJ2-2|NA
TGTGCCAGCAGCCCGGGCACCGGGGAGCTGTTTTTT
CASSPGTGELFF
>NA|TRBV11-2|TRBJ1-1|once
TGTGCCAGCGCCCTAAATGGAGGGATTGGAGCTTTCTTT
CASALNGGIGAFF
>TRBD2|TRBV7-9|TRBJ2-3|NA
TGTGCCAGCAGCTTCCTCCCGACTAGCGGGGTTTCAGATACGCAGTATTTT
CASSFLPTSGVSDTQYF
>NA|TRBV18|TRBJ1-2|NA
TGTGCCAGCTCGACCAGCAGGGTTAGGGACTATGGCTACACCTTC
CASSTSRVRDYGYTF